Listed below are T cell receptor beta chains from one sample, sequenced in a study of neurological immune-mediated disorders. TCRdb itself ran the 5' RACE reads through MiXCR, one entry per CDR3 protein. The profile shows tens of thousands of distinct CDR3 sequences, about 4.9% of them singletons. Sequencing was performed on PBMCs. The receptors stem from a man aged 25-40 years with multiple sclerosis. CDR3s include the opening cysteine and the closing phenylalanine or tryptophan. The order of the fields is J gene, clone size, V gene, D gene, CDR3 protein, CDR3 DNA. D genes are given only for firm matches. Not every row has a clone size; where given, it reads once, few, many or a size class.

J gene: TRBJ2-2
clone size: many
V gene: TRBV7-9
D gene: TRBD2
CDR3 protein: CASSSRTSVPGELFF
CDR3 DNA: TGTGCCAGCAGCTCCCGGACTAGCGTGCCCGGGGAGCTGTTTTTT

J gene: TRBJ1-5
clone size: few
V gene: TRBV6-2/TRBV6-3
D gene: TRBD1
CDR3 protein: CASSQGNRGYSNQPQNF
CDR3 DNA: TGTGCCAGTTCTCAGGGCAACAGGGGGTATAGCAATCAGCCCCAGAATTTT

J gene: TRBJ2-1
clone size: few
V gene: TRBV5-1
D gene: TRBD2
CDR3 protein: CASELAGGYNEQFF
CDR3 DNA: TGCGCCAGCGAACTAGCGGGGGGCTACAATGAGCAGTTCTTC

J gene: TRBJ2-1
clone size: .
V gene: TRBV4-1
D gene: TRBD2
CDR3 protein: CASSQGLAGGPGNEQFF
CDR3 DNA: TGCGCCAGCAGCCAAGGGCTAGCGGGGGGGCCTGGGAATGAGCAGTTCTTC

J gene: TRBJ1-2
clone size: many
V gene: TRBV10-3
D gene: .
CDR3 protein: CAISDSGVHGYTF
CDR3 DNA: TGTGCCATCAGTGACTCAGGGGTACATGGCTACACCTTC

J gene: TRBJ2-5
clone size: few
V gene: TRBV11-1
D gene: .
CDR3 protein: CASSPRRGAQYF
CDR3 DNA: TGTGCCAGCAGCCCCCGGCGGGGTGCCCAGTACTTC

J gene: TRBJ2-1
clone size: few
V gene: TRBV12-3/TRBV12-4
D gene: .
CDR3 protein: CASSFQDLNEQFF
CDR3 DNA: TGTGCCAGCAGTTTCCAGGACCTCAATGAGCAGTTCTTC

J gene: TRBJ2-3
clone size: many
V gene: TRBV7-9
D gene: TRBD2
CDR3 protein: CASSSGGRGSTDTQYF
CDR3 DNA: TGTGCCAGCAGCTCGGGGGGACGGGGGAGCACAGATACGCAGTATTTT

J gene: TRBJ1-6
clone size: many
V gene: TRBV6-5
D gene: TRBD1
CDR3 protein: CASSYSAGGNNSPLHF
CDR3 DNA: TGTGCCAGCAGTTACTCGGCAGGGGGCAATAATTCACCCCTCCACTTT

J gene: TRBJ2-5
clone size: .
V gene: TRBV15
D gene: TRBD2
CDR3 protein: CATSISGGHQETQYF
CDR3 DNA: TGTGCCACCAGCATTAGCGGGGGGCACCAAGAGACCCAGTACTTC

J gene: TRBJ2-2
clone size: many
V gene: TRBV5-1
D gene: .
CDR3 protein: CASSPGDRNTGELFF
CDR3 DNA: TGCGCCAGCAGCCCGGGGGACAGAAACACCGGGGAGCTGTTTTTT

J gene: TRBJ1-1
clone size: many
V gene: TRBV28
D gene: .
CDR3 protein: CASRTDSLMNTEAFF
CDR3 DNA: TGTGCCAGCAGGACTGACAGCCTAATGAACACTGAAGCTTTCTTT

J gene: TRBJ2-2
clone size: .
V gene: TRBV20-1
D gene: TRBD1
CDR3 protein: CSARGQNYTGELFF
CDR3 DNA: TGCAGTGCGAGGGGACAGAACTACACCGGGGAGCTGTTTTTT

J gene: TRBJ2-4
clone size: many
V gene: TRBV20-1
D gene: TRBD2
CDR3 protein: CSARDRRGGENIQYF
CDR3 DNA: TGCAGTGCTAGAGATCGGCGGGGGGGCGAAAACATTCAGTACTTC

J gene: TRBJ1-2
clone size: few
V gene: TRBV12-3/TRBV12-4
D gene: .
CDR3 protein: CASSPTWNYGYTF
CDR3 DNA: TGTGCCAGCAGCCCTACCTGGAACTATGGCTACACCTTC

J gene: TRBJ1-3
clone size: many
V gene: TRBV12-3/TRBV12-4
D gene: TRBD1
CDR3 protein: CASSGDRTNSGNTIYF
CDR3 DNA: TGTGCCAGCAGTGGGGACAGAACGAACTCTGGAAACACCATATATTTT

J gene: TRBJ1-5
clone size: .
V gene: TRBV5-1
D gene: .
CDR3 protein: CASSRARRHQPQNF
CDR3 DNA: TGCGCCAGCAGTCGAGCCCGGCGTCATCAGCCCCAGAATTTT

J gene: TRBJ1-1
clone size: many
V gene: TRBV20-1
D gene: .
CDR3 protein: CSALQATTEAFF
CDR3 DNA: TGCAGTGCTCTACAGGCGACGACTGAAGCTTTCTTT

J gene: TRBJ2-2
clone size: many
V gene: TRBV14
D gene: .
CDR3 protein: CASSQTGVYTGELFF
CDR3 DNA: TGTGCCAGCAGCCAGACAGGCGTCTACACCGGGGAGCTGTTTTTT

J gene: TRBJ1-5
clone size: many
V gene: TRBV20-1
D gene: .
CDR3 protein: CSAREDSNQPQHF
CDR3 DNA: TGCAGTGCTAGGGAAGATAGCAATCAGCCCCAGCATTTT

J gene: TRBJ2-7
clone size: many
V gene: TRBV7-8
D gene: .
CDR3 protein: CASRGREYEQYF
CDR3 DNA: TGTGCCAGCAGGGGCAGGGAATACGAGCAGTACTTC

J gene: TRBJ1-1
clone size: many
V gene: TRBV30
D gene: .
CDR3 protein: CAWSDFVRPMNTEAFF
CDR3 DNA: TGTGCCTGGAGTGACTTCGTACGACCTATGAACACTGAAGCTTTCTTT

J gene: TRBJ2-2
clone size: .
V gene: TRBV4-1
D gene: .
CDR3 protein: CASSQEGLPVTGELFF
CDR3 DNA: TGCGCCAGCAGCCAAGAAGGACTCCCGGTCACCGGGGAGCTGTTTTTT

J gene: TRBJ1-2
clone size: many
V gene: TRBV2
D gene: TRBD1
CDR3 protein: CASSEATTGYYGYTF
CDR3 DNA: TGTGCCAGCAGTGAAGCGACGACAGGGTACTATGGCTACACCTTC

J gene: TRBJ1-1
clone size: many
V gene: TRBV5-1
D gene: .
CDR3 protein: CASSLEWPNKAFF
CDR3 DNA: TGCGCCAGCAGCTTGGAGTGGCCGAACAAGGCTTTCTTT

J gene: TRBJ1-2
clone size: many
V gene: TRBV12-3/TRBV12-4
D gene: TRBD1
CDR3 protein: CASSRQGNYGYTF
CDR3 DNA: TGTGCCAGCAGTCGACAGGGGAACTATGGCTACACCTTC

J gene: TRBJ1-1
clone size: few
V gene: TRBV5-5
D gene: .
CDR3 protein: CASSLEGGRSTEAFF
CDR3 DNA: TGTGCCAGCAGCTTGGAAGGAGGGAGGAGCACTGAAGCTTTCTTT

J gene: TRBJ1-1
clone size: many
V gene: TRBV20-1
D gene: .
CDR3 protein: CSAIYQNTEAFF
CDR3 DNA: TGCAGTGCTATCTACCAGAACACTGAAGCTTTCTTT

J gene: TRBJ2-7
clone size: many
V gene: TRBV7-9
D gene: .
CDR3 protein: CASSLGAYEQYF
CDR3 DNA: TGTGCCAGCAGCTTAGGAGCCTACGAGCAGTACTTC

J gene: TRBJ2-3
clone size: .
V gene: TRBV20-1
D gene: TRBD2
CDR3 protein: CSARVAGGPDTQYF
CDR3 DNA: TGCAGTGCTAGAGTAGCGGGGGGGCCGGATACGCAGTATTTT

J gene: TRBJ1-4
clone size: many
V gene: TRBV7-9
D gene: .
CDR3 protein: CASSLVRYNEKLFF
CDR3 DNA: TGTGCCAGCAGCTTAGTTAGATATAATGAAAAACTGTTTTTT

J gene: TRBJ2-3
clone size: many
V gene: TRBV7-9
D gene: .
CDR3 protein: CASSLALGYALTDTQYF
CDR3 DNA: TGTGCCAGCAGCTTAGCACTGGGCTACGCCCTCACAGATACGCAGTATTTT

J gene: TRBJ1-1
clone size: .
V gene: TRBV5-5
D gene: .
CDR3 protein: CASSQGAALDTEAFF
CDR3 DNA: TGTGCCAGCAGCCAAGGGGCCGCACTAGACACTGAAGCTTTCTTT

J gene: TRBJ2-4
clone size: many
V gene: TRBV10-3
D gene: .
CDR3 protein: CAISEFTVAKNIQYF
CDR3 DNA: TGTGCCATCAGTGAATTCACCGTAGCCAAAAACATTCAGTACTTC

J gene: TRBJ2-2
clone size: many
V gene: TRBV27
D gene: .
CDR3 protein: CASGGLTTGELFF
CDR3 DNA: TGTGCCAGCGGGGGTTTGACGACCGGGGAGCTGTTTTTT

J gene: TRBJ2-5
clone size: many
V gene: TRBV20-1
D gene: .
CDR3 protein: CSFWLRETQYF
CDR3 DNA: TGCAGTTTCTGGCTTCGGGAGACCCAGTACTTC

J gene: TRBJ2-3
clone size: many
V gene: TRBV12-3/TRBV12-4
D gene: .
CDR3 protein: CASSLGGTSTDTQYF
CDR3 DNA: TGTGCCAGCAGTTTAGGTGGGACTAGCACAGATACGCAGTATTTT

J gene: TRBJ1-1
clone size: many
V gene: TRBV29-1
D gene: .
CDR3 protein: CSVPGRGRDTEAFF
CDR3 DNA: TGCAGCGTTCCCGGCCGGGGCCGTGACACTGAAGCTTTCTTT

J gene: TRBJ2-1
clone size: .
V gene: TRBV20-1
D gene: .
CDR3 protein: CSASRASGEQFF
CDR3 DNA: TGCAGTGCTAGTCGGGCGAGTGGTGAGCAGTTCTTC

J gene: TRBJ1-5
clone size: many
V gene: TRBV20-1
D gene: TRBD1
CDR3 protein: CSARSRTGGAQSNQPQHF
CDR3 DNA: TGCAGTGCTAGGAGTAGGACAGGGGGCGCGCAGAGCAATCAGCCCCAGCATTTT

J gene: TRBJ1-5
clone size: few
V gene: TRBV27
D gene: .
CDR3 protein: CASSLRGGGYGNQPQHF
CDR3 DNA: TGTGCCAGCAGTTTGAGGGGAGGGGGTTATGGCAATCAGCCCCAGCATTTT